This TCR beta chain was captured in a study of Graves' ophthalmopathy and Graves' hyperthyroidism. Study as a whole: At the time of initial diagnosis and before any treatment, peripheral blood was collected. Study outcomes and limitations: Progression of ophthalmopathy was predicted by the model with 65% to 71% sensitivity and around 72% specificity.

TCR beta CDR3 amplification used RNA transcripts. First-round RT-PCR used HTBI primers; second-round multiplex PCR followed. TCRdb called the multiplex PCR reads again in MiXCR, with one record for every CDR3 protein. The sample includes hundreds of thousands of distinct CDR3 sequences, about two fifths of them seen just once. Active ophthalmopathy (CAS at least 3, NOSPECS at least 4), lasting under 3 months. The PBMCs had their origin in more than 9.5 ml of fresh peripheral blood. This clonotype was counted ten times or more. Its target is not known. Between the trimmed V and J ends, which lost 6 bases and 2 bases, there was a span of 14 bases. Germline assignment: CDR1 LNHNV and CDR2 YYDKDF (reference sequence). The CDR3 loop spans 14 amino acids.

The J gene is TRBJ2-7, the V gene TRBV15; weak D call: TRBD1 (6 bases). Sequencing used peripheral blood. The clonotype originates from an adult man with Graves' ophthalmopathy. As DNA, the CDR3 is TGTGCCACCAGGAGGGCGGACAGCCCCTACGAGCAGTACTTC. Protein sequence: CATRRADSPYEQYF. The variable domain in full, with the rest retrieved from reference TRBV15 and TRBJ2-7, is DAMVIQNPRYQVTQFGKPVTLSCSQTLNHNVMYWYQQKSSQAPKLLFHYYDKDFNNEADTPDNFQSRRPNTSFCFLDIRSPGLGDTAMYLCATRRADSPYEQYFGPGTRLTVT.